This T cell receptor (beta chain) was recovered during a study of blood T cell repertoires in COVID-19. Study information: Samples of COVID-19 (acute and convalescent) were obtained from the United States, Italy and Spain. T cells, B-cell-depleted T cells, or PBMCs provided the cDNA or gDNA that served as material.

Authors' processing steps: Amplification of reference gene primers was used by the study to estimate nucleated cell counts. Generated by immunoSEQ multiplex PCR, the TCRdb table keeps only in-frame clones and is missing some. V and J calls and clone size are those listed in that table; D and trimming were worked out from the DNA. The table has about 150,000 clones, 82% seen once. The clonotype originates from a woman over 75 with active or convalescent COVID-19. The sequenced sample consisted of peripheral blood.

CDR3 nucleotides: TGTGCCACTCGGGGGGACAAATATAGCAATCAGCCCCAGCATTTT. It is translated as CATRGDKYSNQPQHF. V gene TRBV10-3 combines with J gene TRBJ1-5; a possible D gene is TRBD1 (6 bases). The CDR3 contains 15 residues. Per the germline V gene, CDR1 is ENHRY and CDR2 is SYGVKD. V lost 10 bases and J 0 bases, leaving 16 bases between the germline ends.